The 2 T cell receptor beta chains given below trace back to one sample, sequenced in a study of PD-1 blockade in classical Hodgkin lymphoma. Sample time point: cycle 4 day 1 (C4D1), after 6 weeks of nivolumab. Every patient relapsed after autologous stem cell transplantation, and brentuximab vedotin exposure varied. Libraries were prepared by immunoSEQ multiplex PCR; TCRdb keeps only in-frame clonotypes and omits some of them. The sample shows approximately 96,000 clones, 90% to 95% of them seen only once. Sequenced material: peripheral blood mononuclear cells (PBMCs), taken before the fourth cycle of nivolumab. All receptors come from a human donor with classical Hodgkin lymphoma.

This chain links TRBV15 with TRBJ2-3; D is undetermined. CDR1 LNHNV and CDR2 YYDKDF come from the germline V gene (reference sequence). The CDR3 is made up of 13 amino acids. Trimming left V 8 bases short and J 2 bases short, with 11 bases between. The DNA of the CDR3 is TGTGCCACCGGGCCTGGGCCCACAGATACGCAGTATTTT. This translates into CATGPGPTDTQYF.

This chain joins TRBV19 and TRBJ2-2; D may correspond to TRBD1 or TRBD2 (6 bases each). The length of the CDR3 is 14 residues. The V and J ends lost 6 bases and 6 bases respectively, with 14 bases between them. CDR1 and CDR2 (germline): LNHDA, SQIVND (reference sequence). The CDR3 reads CASSALGGPGELFF. In DNA form, the CDR3 reads TGTGCCAGTAGCGCCCTAGGGGGGCCCGGGGAGCTGTTTTTT.